This T cell receptor beta chain was obtained from a study of CD8+ T cells in alopecia areata. PBMCs were stained for CD3, CD4 and CD8, and CD4+ and CD8+ T cells were sorted. Extraction and reverse transcription of RNA yielded cDNA as the sequencing template. Using immunoSEQ multiplex PCR, the repertoire was profiled, and TCRdb retains in-frame clones only, with some absent. The sample records 140,000 or so clones, around 62% being singletons. To note about this clone: Its matching antigen is unknown. One end of the junction fails to match germline, which may point to a read error.

Study observations and caveats: In lesional scalp, particularly from alopecia totalis/universalis, clonality was higher than in normal scalp. With patients, TCR sharing proved less clear than in mice, a difference possibly related to HLA. Scalp samples also contribute reads from the resident alphabeta T cells found in normal skin.

The CDR3 extends over 15 amino acids. Per the germline V gene, CDR1 is ENHRY and CDR2 is SYGVKD. This receptor was identified in a human donor in good health. The V gene is TRBV10-3, the J gene TRBJ2-1; 11 bases line up with TRBD2. Sequencing input: CD8+ T cells sorted from blood. The CDR3 protein is CAISEPGLAASRGVF. The CDR3 bases are TGTGCCATCAGTGAGCCGGGACTAGCGGCTTCCAGGGGGGTCTTC.